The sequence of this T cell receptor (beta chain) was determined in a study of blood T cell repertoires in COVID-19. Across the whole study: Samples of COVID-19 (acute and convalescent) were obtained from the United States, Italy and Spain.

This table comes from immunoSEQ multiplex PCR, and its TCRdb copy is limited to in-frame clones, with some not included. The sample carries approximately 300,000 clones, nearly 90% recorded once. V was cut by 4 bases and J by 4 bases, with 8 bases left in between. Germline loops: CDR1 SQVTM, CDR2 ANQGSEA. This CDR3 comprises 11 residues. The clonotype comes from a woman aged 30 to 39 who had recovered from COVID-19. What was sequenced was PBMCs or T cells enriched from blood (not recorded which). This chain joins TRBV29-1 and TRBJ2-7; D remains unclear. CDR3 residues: CSVGAEYEQYF. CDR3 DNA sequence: TGCAGCGTTGGGGCAGAATACGAGCAGTACTTC.